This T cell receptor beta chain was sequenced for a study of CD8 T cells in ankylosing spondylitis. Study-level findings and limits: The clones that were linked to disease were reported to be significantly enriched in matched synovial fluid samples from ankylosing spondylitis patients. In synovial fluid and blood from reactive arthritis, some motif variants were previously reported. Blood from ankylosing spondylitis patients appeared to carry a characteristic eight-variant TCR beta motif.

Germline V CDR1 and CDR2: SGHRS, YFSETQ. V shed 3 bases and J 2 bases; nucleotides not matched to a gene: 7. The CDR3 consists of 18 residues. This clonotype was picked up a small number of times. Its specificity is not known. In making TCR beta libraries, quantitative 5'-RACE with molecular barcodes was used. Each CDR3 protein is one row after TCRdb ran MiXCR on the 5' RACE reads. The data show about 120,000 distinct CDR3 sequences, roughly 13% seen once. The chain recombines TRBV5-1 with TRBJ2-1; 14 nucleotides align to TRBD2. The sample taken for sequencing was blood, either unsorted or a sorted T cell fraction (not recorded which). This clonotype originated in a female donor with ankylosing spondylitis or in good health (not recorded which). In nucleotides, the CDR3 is TGCGCCAGCAGCTCCTCAGTGACTAGCGGGGGGGCCTACAATGAGCAGTTCTTC. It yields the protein CASSSSVTSGGAYNEQFF.